One and the same sample provided the 27 T cell receptor beta chains below, sequenced in a study of CD8 T cells in ankylosing spondylitis. TCRdb independently ran MiXCR on the 5' RACE reads; one entry per CDR3 protein. The table includes some 100,000 distinct CDR3 sequences, roughly 8.3% detected once. Sequences were obtained from blood, either unsorted or a sorted T cell fraction (not recorded which). The source is a male donor with ankylosing spondylitis or in good health (not recorded which).

Many counts were recorded for this clonotype. The V gene is TRBV30, the J gene TRBJ1-2, with D unresolved. CDR3 length equals 9 residues. Germline values: CDR1 GTSNPN, CDR2 SVGIG (reference sequence). V was trimmed by 7 bases and J by 8 bases, leaving 8 bases between them. The CDR3 is CASNGGYTF. The CDR3 DNA reads as TGTGCCTCAAACGGGGGCTACACCTTC. Based on the CDR3 plus reference TRBV30 and TRBJ1-2, the full variable domain is SQTIHQWPATLVQPVGSPLSLECTVEGTSNPNLYWYRQAAGRGLQLLFYSVGIGQISSEVPQNLSASRPQDRQFILSSKKLLLSDSGFYLCASNGGYTFGSGTRLTVV.

This clonotype was recorded at least ten times. V is TRBV11-2 and J is TRBJ1-2, with a tentative D call TRBD1 (5 bases). V lost 6 bases and J 5 bases, leaving 10 bases between the germline ends. This CDR3 is built from 12 residues. The germline gives CDR1 SGHAT, CDR2 FQNNGV. The CDR3 reads CASRGRRYGYTF. CDR3 in DNA: TGTGCCAGCAGGGGGCGCCGGTATGGCTACACCTTC.

The chain carries TRBV19 and TRBJ2-3; D is unresolved. The CDR3 is made up of 14 amino acids. V was shortened by 4 bases and J by 1 base, with 9 bases between the two germline ends. The germline CDR1 and CDR2 sequences are LNHDA and SQIVND (reference sequence). In DNA, the CDR3 is TGTGCCAGTAGTACCCATATCCGCACAGATACGCAGTATTTT. Amino acids: CASSTHIRTDTQYF.

This clonotype was picked up many times. The chain recombines TRBV3-1 with TRBJ2-1, with 8 bases lining up with TRBD2. Unmatched junction bases numbered 3, after V lost 1 base and J lost 4 bases. CDR3 length: 15 residues. Germline V gene sequence: CDR1 LGHDT, CDR2 YNNKEL (reference sequence). CDR3 DNA sequence: TGTGCCAGCAGCCAAGGCGGGGGGAGGTACAATGAGCAGTTCTTC. Its protein is CASSQGGGRYNEQFF.

The V gene is TRBV20-1, the J gene TRBJ2-3; 8 positions agree with TRBD2. The CDR3 is 19 residues long. Looked up from germline, CDR1 is DFQATT and CDR2 is SNEGSKA (reference sequence). V was clipped by 3 bases and J by 0 bases; unmatched bases: 17. The CDR3 here is CSARNPPGGGSSSTDTQYF. The CDR3 DNA follows: TGCAGTGCTAGGAATCCGCCCGGCGGGGGGTCTTCTAGCACAGATACGCAGTATTTT.

This clonotype was picked up many times. J is TRBJ2-1 and V is TRBV11-2; a possible D gene is TRBD2 (6 bases). V was shortened by 6 bases and J by 0 bases, with 15 bases between the two germline ends. Germline V gene data show CDR1 as SGHAT and CDR2 as FQNNGV. The CDR3 is 16 amino acids. In nucleotides, the CDR3 is TGTGCCAGCAGGACGAGCGGGTTTAGCTCCTACAATGAGCAGTTCTTC. It translates to CASRTSGFSSYNEQFF.

This clonotype was counted many times. The rearrangement joins TRBV29-1 to TRBJ1-2; perhaps TRBD1 as D (6 bases). Germline CDR1 SQVTM, CDR2 ANQGSEA. V was pared by 1 base and J by 6 bases, with 18 bases between. This CDR3 contains 15 residues. The CDR3 bases are TGCAGCGTTGAAGCGCCTGCAGGGGAGCTTGATGGCTACACCTTC. It yields the protein CSVEAPAGELDGYTF.

On this clonotype itself: Since a much larger clone is just one base distant, this may be a read error. This chain links TRBV3-1 with TRBJ2-1; the match to TRBD2 covers 10 bases. The V gene end was trimmed by 7 bases and the J gene end by 5 bases; junction bases not matched to a gene: 8. This CDR3 comprises 15 residues. CDR1 LGHDT and CDR2 YNNKEL come from the germline V gene (reference sequence). CDR3 residues: CASTRGTSADNEQFF. The CDR3 region has the DNA TGTGCCAGCACCCGGGGGACTAGCGCGGACAATGAGCAGTTCTTC.

The chain recombines TRBV7-8 with TRBJ1-6, with D possibly matching TRBD1 (6 bases). The CDR3 has 13 amino acids. Trimming took 5 bases from V and 7 from J, leaving 9 bases between them. Germline CDR1 is SGHVS and CDR2 is FQNEAQ. CDR3 sequence reads: CASSQGRNSPLHF. DNA for the CDR3: TGTGCCAGCAGCCAGGGGCGAAATTCACCCCTCCACTTT.

This clonotype has at least ten counts. The chain couples TRBV29-1 to TRBJ2-5; tentatively, D is TRBD1 (6 bases). Germline V lookup: CDR1 SQVTM, CDR2 ANQGSEA. There are 12 residues in the CDR3. The CDR3 sequence: CSAGRTEETQYF. CDR3 DNA: TGCAGTGCGGGTCGGACAGAAGAGACCCAGTACTTC.

This clonotype was observed at least ten times. The CDR3 nucleotides read TGTGCCAGCAGCTTCTTAGGGGGGCCGAACACTGAAGCTTTCTTT. Amino acids: CASSFLGGPNTEAFF. This chain links TRBV5-5 with TRBJ1-1, with D possibly TRBD1 on 6 matching bases. In germline, CDR1 is SGHKS, CDR2 YYEKEE (reference sequence). This CDR3 is 15 amino acids long. V lost 2 bases and J 1 base, leaving 12 bases between the germline ends.

In its sample, this clonotype was seen many times. V and J are TRBV5-1 and TRBJ2-1; D possibly corresponds to TRBD1 (5 bases). This CDR3 spans 15 amino acids. Trimming took off 0 bases at V and 2 bases at J, with 9 bases between the two ends. Germline V CDR1 and CDR2: SGHRS, YFSETQ. The CDR3 DNA reads as TGCGCCAGCAGCTTGGAAAAGGGGACCTACAATGAGCAGTTCTTC. Translation: CASSLEKGTYNEQFF.

This clonotype was seen many times. V is TRBV6-2 or TRBV6-3 and J is TRBJ2-1; 11 positions agree with TRBD2. CDR1 MNHEY and CDR2 SVGEGT come from the germline V gene. Losses at the gene ends were 2 bases for V and 3 bases for J; bases not matched to a gene: 6. The CDR3 is 17 residues long. The CDR3 bases are TGTGCCAGCAGTTACCGTCGGACTAGCGGGCTCTACAATGAGCAGTTCTTC. It codes for CASSYRRTSGLYNEQFF.

This clonotype has at least ten counts. The chain employs TRBV5-1 and TRBJ1-1; 11 bases match TRBD1. This CDR3 spans 17 amino acids. V lost 4 bases, J lost 0 bases, and 8 bases stayed unmatched. Germline V gene lookup returns CDR1 SGHRS and CDR2 YFSETQ. The DNA for the CDR3 is TGCGCCAGCAGCGGGGGGACAGGGGGGATAATGAACACTGAAGCTTTCTTT. It is translated as CASSGGTGGIMNTEAFF.

This clonotype was seen at least ten times. This chain uses TRBV5-1 with TRBJ2-7; D may correspond to TRBD1 or TRBD2 (5 bases each). This CDR3 has 13 amino acids. In germline, CDR1 is SGHRS, CDR2 YFSETQ. V lost 0 bases and J lost 6, with 10 bases in between. The CDR3 loop is CASSLVGVGEQYF. CDR3 coding DNA: TGCGCCAGCAGCTTGGTGGGGGTCGGCGAGCAGTACTTC.

The CDR3 DNA sequence: TGTGCCAGCAGCTTAGCCGCATGGGATCGGTACTTC. This sequence encodes CASSLAAWDRYF. The chain employs TRBV7-8 and TRBJ2-7; D remains unclear. CDR1 SGHVS and CDR2 FQNEAQ come from the germline V gene. V was trimmed by 0 bases and J by 12 bases, leaving 12 bases between them. This CDR3 is 12 amino acids long.

This clonotype was seen repeatedly, ten times or more. The CDR3 is CASSLQGYSGNTIYF. For the CDR3, the DNA is TGTGCCAGCAGCTTGCAGGGCTACTCTGGAAACACCATATATTTT. The chain recombines TRBV9 with TRBJ1-3, with a possible D match to TRBD1 (5 bases). The CDR3 is 15 residues long. V lost 4 bases and J lost 0, with 11 bases in between. Germline CDR1 SGDLS, CDR2 YYNGEE.

This clonotype was recorded at least ten times. This chain uses TRBV12-3 or TRBV12-4 with TRBJ2-7, with 10 bases lining up with TRBD2. V was pared by 6 bases and J by 5 bases, with 7 bases of the junction left unmatched. This CDR3 region has 14 residues. Here the CDR3 reads CASRSSGSQDEQYF. CDR3 sequence (DNA): TGTGCCAGCAGATCTAGCGGGAGCCAGGACGAGCAGTACTTC.

This clonotype appeared many times. The chain couples TRBV6-1 to TRBJ1-2; D is possibly TRBD1 (6 bases). The V and J ends lost 9 bases and 2 bases respectively, with 22 bases between them. Germline CDR1 MNHNS, CDR2 SASEGT. The CDR3 extends over 16 amino acids. CDR3 loop: CASSTLGAGVNYGYTF. In DNA form, the CDR3 reads TGTGCCAGTAGTACGCTGGGGGCAGGGGTGAACTATGGCTACACCTTC.

This clonotype was picked up a small number of times. This sequence joins TRBV7-2 and TRBJ2-7; D may correspond to TRBD1 or TRBD2 (5 bases each). Trimming cost V 4 bases and J 3 bases, with 13 bases left between them. Germline CDR1 is SGHTA and CDR2 is FQGNSA. This CDR3 has 14 residues. The CDR3 DNA is TGTGCCAGCAGCTCCCGGGACGGAGGCTACGAGCAGTACTTC. Translation: CASSSRDGGYEQYF.

There are many counts of this clonotype. This sequence joins TRBV20-1 and TRBJ1-4; the match to TRBD1 covers 7 bases. The CDR3 has 11 residues. Germline V CDR1 and CDR2: DFQATT, SNEGSKA (reference sequence). J gave up 14 bases and V 5 bases, and 8 bases lay outside the gene matches. In nucleotides, the CDR3 is TGCAGTGCTCCCAGAGACAGGGCCCTGTTTTTT. Translation: CSAPRDRALFF.

In this sample, this clonotype turned up many times. The chain carries TRBV7-9 and TRBJ1-1, with a possible D match to TRBD1 (6 bases). V shed 4 bases and J shed 7 bases, with 16 bases lying between them. This CDR3 is 14 amino acids long. Germline V gives CDR1 SEHNR, CDR2 FQNEAQ (reference sequence). CDR3 in DNA: TGTGCCAGCAGCTCCCCCCCCCAAGGGGGTGAAGCTTTCTTT. This codes for CASSSPPQGGEAFF.

The table lists this clonotype with a few counts. The V and J genes are TRBV6-5 and TRBJ1-1; no clear D gene. Trimming stripped 7 bases from V and 0 bases from J, with 9 bases between. CDR3 length: 13 residues. CDR1 and CDR2 (germline): MNHEY, SVGAGI. The CDR3 nucleotides read TGTGCCAGCACTTCGGCTTTGAACACTGAAGCTTTCTTT. Encoded protein: CASTSALNTEAFF.

This clonotype was counted ten times or more. This chain connects TRBV9 to TRBJ2-1; D is possibly TRBD2 (6 bases). The CDR3 sequence is 14 residues long. Germline loops: CDR1 SGDLS, CDR2 YYNGEE. The ends were cut back, 4 bases at V and 9 bases at J, with 17 bases in the middle. The CDR3 loop reads CASSIHPGAAEQFF. The CDR3 nucleotides read TGTGCCAGCAGCATCCACCCGGGAGCTGCTGAGCAGTTCTTC.

The chain is built from TRBV4-3 and TRBJ1-2; 8 bases map to TRBD1. Germline assignment: CDR1 LGHNA and CDR2 YSLEER. V trimming: 4 bases; J trimming: 7 bases; junction bases outside the gene matches: 14. CDR3 length equals 16 residues. CDR3: CASSPEVPGQAFGYTF. DNA of the CDR3: TGCGCCAGCAGCCCCGAGGTTCCGGGACAGGCTTTTGGCTACACCTTC.

The rearrangement links TRBV20-1 to TRBJ1-1; D not resolved. V was shortened by 7 bases and J by 3 bases, with 12 bases between the two germline ends. Germline-derived CDR1 and CDR2 are DFQATT and SNEGSKA (reference sequence). This CDR3 spans 12 amino acids. CDR3 bases: TGCAGTGGGAGAGGAGGCGACACTGAAGCTTTCTTT. As protein: CSGRGGDTEAFF.

This clonotype showed up many times. The V and J genes are TRBV9 and TRBJ2-2, with a weak D call TRBD2 (7 bases). The CDR3 extends over 16 amino acids. Trimming shortened V by 2 bases and J by 1 base, and 12 bases separated the two germline ends. Germline CDR1 is SGDLS and CDR2 is YYNGEE. Here the CDR3 reads CASSVAGAVNTGELFF. The DNA for the CDR3 is TGTGCCAGCAGCGTTGCGGGGGCCGTGAACACCGGGGAGCTGTTTTTT.